This is a list of T cell receptor beta chains from one sample in a study of identical twins. TCRdb reprocessed the 5' RACE reads via MiXCR and lists one record per CDR3 protein. Of about 700,000 distinct CDR3 sequences listed, around 8.3% are singletons. The same specimen was also included in a second study, on yellow fever vaccine responses in identical twins.

The specimen sequenced was PBMCs. The receptors stem from a woman in her late teens or twenties in good health. The CDR3 runs from the conserved cysteine through the conserved F or W. D genes are given only for firm matches. Only some rows state a clone size, as once, few, many or a class for expanded clones.

clone_size	j_call	v_call	d_call	cdr3_nt	cdr3_aa
NA	TRBJ2-7	TRBV6-2/TRBV6-3	TRBD1	TGTGCCAGCAGTGTACAGGGGTGGGAGCAGTACTTC	CASSVQGWEQYF
NA	TRBJ2-2	TRBV11-3	NA	TGTGCCAGCAGCTTATCGGGCGCGCAATACACCGGGGAGCTGTTTTTT	CASSLSGAQYTGELFF
many	TRBJ2-7	TRBV4-3	NA	TGCGCCAGCAGCCAAGGTCGAGATCCGGGGTACGAGCAGTACTTC	CASSQGRDPGYEQYF
NA	TRBJ2-7	TRBV5-1	NA	TGCGCCAGCAGCTTCTCCTTCACGGGCCCTACGAAAGAGCAGTACTTC	CASSFSFTGPTKEQYF
NA	TRBJ2-1	TRBV30	TRBD2	TGTGCCTGGAGTGTAGGACTAGCGGGGATGGCTGAGCAGTTCTTC	CAWSVGLAGMAEQFF
few	TRBJ1-2	TRBV15	NA	TGTGCCACCAGACCTACTACTAACTATGGCTACACCTTC	CATRPTTNYGYTF
NA	TRBJ2-3	TRBV6-4	NA	TGTACCAGCAGAGCCTTCGGACGGCAGGATGCGACTAGCACAGATACGCAGTATTTT	CTSRAFGRQDATSTDTQYF
few	TRBJ2-3	TRBV29-1	NA	TGCACCCCGGGTACGCAGTATTTT	CTPGTQYF
many	TRBJ2-7	TRBV4-3	NA	TGCGCCAGCAGCACTGGGACCCTTTCCTACGAGCAGTACTTC	CASSTGTLSYEQYF
NA	TRBJ2-5	TRBV4-1	NA	TGCGCCAGCAGCCTCCGGGATGCAGAGACCCAGTACTTC	CASSLRDAETQYF
NA	TRBJ2-7	TRBV6-5	NA	TGTGCCAGCAGTTACGGTCCGACCGCCTACGAGCAGTACTTC	CASSYGPTAYEQYF
NA	TRBJ1-5	TRBV7-2	NA	TGTGCCAGCACCCGGACAGCGTCAGGTGGGCAGCCCCAGCATTTT	CASTRTASGGQPQHF
many	TRBJ2-6	TRBV5-1	NA	TGTGCCAGCAGCTTAGCAGTCTCTGGGGCCAACGTCCTGACTTTC	CASSLAVSGANVLTF
NA	TRBJ2-7	TRBV14	NA	TGTGCCAGCAGCCAAGACGTCGGAGTCTACGAGCAGTACTTC	CASSQDVGVYEQYF
few	TRBJ2-7	TRBV10-2	TRBD2	TGCGCCAGCAGTGAGTCGCTGCCGGGACTAGCGGGAGTCGGCGAGCAGTACTTC	CASSESLPGLAGVGEQYF
NA	TRBJ2-3	TRBV28	TRBD2	TGTGCCAGCATGGGACTAGCGGGAGGGCGCGCAGATACGCAGTATTTT	CASMGLAGGRADTQYF
few	TRBJ2-7	TRBV4-3	TRBD1	TGCGCCAGCAGCCAAGATCTTAACACAGGGGCCTACGAGCAGTACTTC	CASSQDLNTGAYEQYF
NA	TRBJ2-2	TRBV24-1	NA	TGTGCCACCAGTGATCTGGATGTGAAAGGAGCCACCGGGGAGCTGTTTTTT	CATSDLDVKGATGELFF
NA	TRBJ1-4	TRBV7-9	NA	TGTGCCAGCAGCTTAGCGGCCAGCTCAAATGAAAAACTGTTTTTT	CASSLAASSNEKLFF
many	TRBJ2-3	TRBV7-2	NA	TGTGCCAGCAGCTCCTCCGGGGGTCGTTCAGATACGCAGTATTTT	CASSSSGGRSDTQYF
many	TRBJ2-7	TRBV7-9	NA	TGTGCCAGCAGCTCAACTCACGAGCAGTACTTC	CASSSTHEQYF
NA	TRBJ1-1	TRBV20-1	NA	TGCAGTGCTAGGACAGGAGGTGGTACTGAAGCTTTCTTT	CSARTGGGTEAFF
NA	TRBJ2-7	TRBV19	NA	TGTGCCAGTAGTATGGCACCAACCTACGAGCAGTACTTC	CASSMAPTYEQYF
NA	TRBJ2-4	TRBV20-1	NA	TGCAGTGCTAGTACAGGGAAAGCCAAAAACATTCAGTACTTC	CSASTGKAKNIQYF
many	TRBJ2-1	TRBV12-3/TRBV12-4	NA	TGTGCCAGCAGTCCATTAGCAGGTCACAATGAGCAGTTCTTC	CASSPLAGHNEQFF
few	TRBJ2-3	TRBV27	TRBD2	TGTGCCAGCAGCCGGACTAGCGGGAGGTGGGTGGGCACAGATACGCAGTATTTT	CASSRTSGRWVGTDTQYF
many	TRBJ1-1	TRBV12-3/TRBV12-4	NA	TGTGCCAGCAGTTTACGTCCGGGGGGGAACACTGAAGCTTTCTTT	CASSLRPGGNTEAFF
many	TRBJ1-3	TRBV5-1	NA	TGCGCCAGCAGAAGGGGGTCTGGAAACACCATATATTTT	CASRRGSGNTIYF
NA	TRBJ2-7	TRBV28	NA	TGTGCCACCAGGGGGGTGTTCGGCGAGCAGTACTTC	CATRGVFGEQYF
NA	TRBJ2-3	TRBV7-3	TRBD2	TGTGCCAGCAGCTTGGGGGGGTGGACAGATACGCAGTATTTT	CASSLGGWTDTQYF